This TCR beta chain was sequenced for a study of T cells in Graves' hyperthyroidism and ophthalmopathy (dated by TCRdb to the late 2010s). A note on the overall study: Peripheral blood was collected at initial diagnosis, before any treatment. The approximately 100 discovery patients were randomly divided into training and test sets at a 7:3 ratio. TCR V-J signatures able to tell the groups apart were searched for in a discovery cohort of some 100 patients, of whom more than 40 had Graves' ophthalmopathy and about 60 had stable Graves' hyperthyroidism. Prospective prediction of ophthalmopathy was tested in an independent validation cohort consisting of 18 hyperthyroidism patients and approximately 16 patients who later progressed to ophthalmopathy. The paper describes TCR Vbeta CDR3 sequencing of 120 to 150 peripheral blood samples, made up of 43 ophthalmopathy patients, some 76 hyperthyroidism patients and roughly 17 progressor patients. After blood sampling, hyperthyroidism patients were treated with methimazole at a starting dose of 30 mg daily, and ophthalmopathy patients were treated with high-dose intravenous methylprednisolone. The study also compared thyroid tissue and blood T-cell repertoires from 5 to 7 Graves' hyperthyroidism patients. Summary of the overall study and its limitations: Sample size was not statistically predetermined, and investigators were not blinded to group allocation. In validation, progression to ophthalmopathy was predicted by the model with around 71% sensitivity and roughly 76% specificity, a median of around 6.5 months before onset. A 13 V-J signature model separated ophthalmopathy from stable hyperthyroidism, with around 91% sensitivity and 81.08% specificity in cross-validation and 80%/75% in testing. Most expanded thyroid clonotypes (frequency above 0.001) were also detected in blood, a finding suggesting that blood repertoires may reflect thyroid immune responses.

Hyperthyroidism patients were newly diagnosed, with disease duration under 2 months, and aged 18 to 65 years. The study excluded patients with uncontrolled infections, other autoimmune diseases, pregnancy or lactation. Diagnoses were based on clinical symptoms, serum thyroxine and TRAb, thyroid ultrasound and orbital computed tomography. For progressor patients, blood was drawn at the first diagnosis of hyperthyroidism, before any ophthalmopathy symptoms had appeared. PBMCs were separated from around 9.1 ml of fresh peripheral blood using Ficoll-Paque density gradient centrifugation. Progressor patients were first diagnosed with Graves' hyperthyroidism and then developed ophthalmopathy during follow-up. Total RNA was extracted using Trizol reagent, and RNA quality was assessed on an Agilent 2100 Bioanalyzer. Amplification of TCR beta CDR3 regions was carried out from RNA transcripts. A first-round RT-PCR of the TCR CDR3 used the HTBI primer set with the Qiagen OneStep RT-PCR kit. The libraries were constructed in a second round of multiplex PCR and then size-selected and purified. Paired-end sequencing of the libraries was performed with 100 bp reads on an Illumina HiSeq2000. Concerning the study's data processing: SOAPnuke was used to process the raw data, with reads discarded if the reads contained adapters or uncalled bases, had a mean Phred below 15, or lacked an exact constant-primer or identifier match. High-quality paired reads were merged using COPE v1.2.5, and each unique nucleotide sequence was defined as a clonotype. MiTCR v1.1 was used to align clonotypes to the IMGT TRBV, TRBD and TRBJ reference segments. The analysis included only V-J combinations with a frequency above 0.0001, which together covered approximately 99% of the repertoires. The TCS score was defined as F50 (clonal expansion) divided by E x V (chaos), with BLOSUM62-based TCRdist calculated between CDR3 peptides within each V-J. Welch's t-statistics and random forest reduced 450 to 600 V-J features to around 14, which were used in a naive Bayes classifier (R e1071). In TCRdb, the public reads were trimmed at Q25 with fastp and aligned with MiXCR, with productive beta chains retained. CDR3 protein sequences are deduplicated, and each keeps its most common genes and DNA. The V and J calls, along with clone size, are taken from TCRdb and not from the paper's own processing. The sample table shows some 600,000 distinct CDR3 sequences, and roughly 14% are seen once. The ten largest clones represent more than 5% of the sample.

V is cut back by 6 bases and J by 7 bases, with 9 bases in the junction unmatched. Taken from the germline V gene (reference sequence), the CDR1 and CDR2 loops are MNHEY and SMNVEV. The CDR3, from cysteine to phenylalanine, totals 14 residues. Only the CDR3 DNA is retained, 42 bases long and in frame from the first base. This clonotype was counted at least ten times. What this receptor recognizes is not known. Within one base of it there is no much larger clone, and no base qualities were kept. The TCR was taken from a woman under 40 with Graves' hyperthyroidism that later progressed to Graves' ophthalmopathy. Sequenced sample: blood. The chain couples TRBV27 to TRBJ1-5; a stretch of 7 junction bases matches TRBD1. CDR3 reads: CASSIDRVGQPQHF. The nucleotide sequence is TGTGCCAGCAGCATCGACAGGGTAGGACAGCCCCAGCATTTT.